This T cell receptor (beta chain) was sequenced during a study of T cell responses to AZD1222 COVID-19 vaccine. Points from the study as a whole: Once two AZD1222 doses were given, Spike-specific TCR breadth and depth went up. Of spike-specific TCRs, nearly half reportedly target regions left unmutated in variants.

CDR1 is LNHDA and CDR2 is SQIVND in the germline V gene (reference sequence). V gave up 4 bases and J gave up 6 bases; unmatched junction bases: 6. The CDR3 consists of 16 residues. Regarding this clone: The antigen is unknown.

Assay used: immunoSEQ multiplex PCR; TCRdb lists only in-frame clones, some missing. The repertoire holds roughly 100,000 clones, with 90% to 95% as singletons. Source: peripheral blood, taken 28 days after the second AZD1222 dose. This TCR derives from an adult who received the AZD1222 COVID-19 vaccine. The rearrangement links TRBV19 to TRBJ1-6; 10 positions match TRBD1. The CDR3 DNA follows: TGTGCCAGTAGTACCACCTGGACAGGGGGTAATTCACCCCTCCACTTT. Protein: CASSTTWTGGNSPLHF.